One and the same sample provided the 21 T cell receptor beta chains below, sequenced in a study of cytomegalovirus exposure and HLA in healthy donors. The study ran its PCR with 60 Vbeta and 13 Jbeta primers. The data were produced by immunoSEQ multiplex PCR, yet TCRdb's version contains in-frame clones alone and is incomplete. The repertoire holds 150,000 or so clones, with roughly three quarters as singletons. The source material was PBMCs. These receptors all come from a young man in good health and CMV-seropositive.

CDR3 sequence (DNA): TGTGCCAGCAGCTTGGGACAGGGCAACTACGAGCAGTACTTC. This translates into CASSLGQGNYEQYF. The chain joins TRBV5-4 to TRBJ2-7; 7 nucleotides align to TRBD1. The CDR3 has 14 amino acids. Unmatched junction bases numbered 3, after V lost 0 bases and J lost 3 bases. Germline lookup yields CDR1 SGHNT and CDR2 YYREEE (reference sequence).

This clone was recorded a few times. The CDR3 protein is CASSPNRDRHYQPQHF. The CDR3 DNA reads as TGTGCCAGCAGCCCAAACCGGGACAGGCATTATCAGCCCCAGCATTTT. The J gene is TRBJ1-5, the V gene TRBV14; 8 bases are a match to TRBD1. The V and J ends lost 4 bases and 5 bases, in that order; junction bases with no gene match: 10. Germline CDR1 and CDR2: SGHDN and FVKESK. The CDR3 spans 16 residues.

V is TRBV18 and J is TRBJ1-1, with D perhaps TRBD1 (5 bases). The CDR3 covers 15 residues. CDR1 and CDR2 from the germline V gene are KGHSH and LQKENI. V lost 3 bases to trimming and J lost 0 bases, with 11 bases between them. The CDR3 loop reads CASSPQARVNTEAFF. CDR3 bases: TGTGCCAGCTCACCCCAAGCCAGGGTGAACACTGAAGCTTTCTTT.

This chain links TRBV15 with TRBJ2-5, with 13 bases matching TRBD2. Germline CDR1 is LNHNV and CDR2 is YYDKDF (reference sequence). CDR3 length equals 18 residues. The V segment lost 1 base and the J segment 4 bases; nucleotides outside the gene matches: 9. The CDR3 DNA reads TGTGCCACCAGCAGAGTAGCTACTAGCGGGGGGGTATCAGAGACCCAGTACTTC. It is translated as CATSRVATSGGVSETQYF.

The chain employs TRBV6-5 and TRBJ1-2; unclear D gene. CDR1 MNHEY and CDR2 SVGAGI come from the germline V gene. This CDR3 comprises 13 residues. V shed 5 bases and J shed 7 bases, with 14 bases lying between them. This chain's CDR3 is CASSRGRSGGYTF. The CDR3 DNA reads TGTGCCAGCAGTAGAGGGAGGAGTGGTGGCTACACCTTC.

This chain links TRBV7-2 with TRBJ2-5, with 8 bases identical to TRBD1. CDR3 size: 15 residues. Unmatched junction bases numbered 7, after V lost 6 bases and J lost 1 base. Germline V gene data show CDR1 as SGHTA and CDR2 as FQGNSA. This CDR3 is CASRIQGGGQETQYF. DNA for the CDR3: TGTGCCAGCAGAATACAGGGGGGTGGCCAAGAGACCCAGTACTTC.

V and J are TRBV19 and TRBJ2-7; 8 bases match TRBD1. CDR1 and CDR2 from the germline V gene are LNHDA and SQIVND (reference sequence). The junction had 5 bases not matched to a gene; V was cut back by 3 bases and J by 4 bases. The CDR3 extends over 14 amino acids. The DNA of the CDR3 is TGTGCCAGTAGTATGACAGGGGCTCGGTACGAGCAGTACTTC. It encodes CASSMTGARYEQYF.

CDR3 sequence: CASRGGYYGYTF. As DNA, the CDR3 is TGTGCCAGCAGGGGAGGATACTATGGCTACACCTTC. This chain connects TRBV28 to TRBJ1-2; D uncertain. V was clipped by 6 bases and J by 3 bases, with 8 bases between them. CDR1 is MDHEN and CDR2 is SYDVKM in the germline V gene. This CDR3 has 12 residues.

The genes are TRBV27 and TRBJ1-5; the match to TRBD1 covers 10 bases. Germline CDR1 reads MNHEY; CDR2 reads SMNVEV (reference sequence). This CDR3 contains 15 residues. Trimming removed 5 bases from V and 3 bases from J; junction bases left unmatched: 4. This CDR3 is CASSPGTGVNQPQHF. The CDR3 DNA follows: TGTGCCAGCAGTCCCGGGACAGGGGTCAATCAGCCCCAGCATTTT.

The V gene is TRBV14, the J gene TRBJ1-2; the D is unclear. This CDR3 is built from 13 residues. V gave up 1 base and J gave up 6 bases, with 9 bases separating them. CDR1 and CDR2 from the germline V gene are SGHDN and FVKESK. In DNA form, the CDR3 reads TGTGCCAGCAGCCAAGCGATGACACATGGCTACACCTTC. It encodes CASSQAMTHGYTF.

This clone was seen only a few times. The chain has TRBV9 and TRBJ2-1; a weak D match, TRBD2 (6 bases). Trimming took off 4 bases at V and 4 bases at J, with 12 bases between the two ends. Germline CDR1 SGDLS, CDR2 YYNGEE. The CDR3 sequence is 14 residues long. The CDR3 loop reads CASSPGTLYNEQFF. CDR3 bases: TGTGCCAGCAGCCCCGGGACTCTATACAATGAGCAGTTCTTC.

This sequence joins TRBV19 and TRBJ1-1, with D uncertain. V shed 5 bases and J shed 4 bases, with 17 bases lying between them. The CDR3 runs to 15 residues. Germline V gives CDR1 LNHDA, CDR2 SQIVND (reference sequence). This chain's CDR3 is CASSARDSRSTEAFF. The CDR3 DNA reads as TGTGCCAGTAGTGCTCGGGATTCACGGAGCACTGAAGCTTTCTTT.

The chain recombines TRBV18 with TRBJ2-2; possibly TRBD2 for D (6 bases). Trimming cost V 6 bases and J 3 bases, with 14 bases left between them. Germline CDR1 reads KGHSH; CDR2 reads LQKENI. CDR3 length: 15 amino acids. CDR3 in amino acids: CASSRDSADTGELFF. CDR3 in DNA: TGTGCCAGCTCTCGGGACTCCGCCGACACCGGGGAGCTGTTTTTT.

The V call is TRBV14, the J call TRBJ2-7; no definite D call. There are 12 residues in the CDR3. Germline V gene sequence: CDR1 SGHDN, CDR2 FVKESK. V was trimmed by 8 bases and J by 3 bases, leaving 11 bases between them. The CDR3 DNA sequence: TGTGCCAGCTCCGGGTCGGGCTACGAGCAGTACTTC. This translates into CASSGSGYEQYF.

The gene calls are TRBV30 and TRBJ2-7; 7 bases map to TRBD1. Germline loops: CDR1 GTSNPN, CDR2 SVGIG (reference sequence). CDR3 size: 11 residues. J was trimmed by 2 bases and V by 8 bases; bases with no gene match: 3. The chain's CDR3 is CAQGTAYEQYF. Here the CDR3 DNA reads TGTGCCCAAGGGACAGCCTACGAGCAGTACTTC.

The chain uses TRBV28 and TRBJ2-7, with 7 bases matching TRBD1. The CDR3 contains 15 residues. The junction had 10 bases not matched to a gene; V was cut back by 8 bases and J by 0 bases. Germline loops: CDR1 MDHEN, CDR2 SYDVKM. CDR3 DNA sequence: TGTGCCAGCTGCCAACCCGGGACAGACTCCTACGAGCAGTACTTC. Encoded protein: CASCQPGTDSYEQYF.

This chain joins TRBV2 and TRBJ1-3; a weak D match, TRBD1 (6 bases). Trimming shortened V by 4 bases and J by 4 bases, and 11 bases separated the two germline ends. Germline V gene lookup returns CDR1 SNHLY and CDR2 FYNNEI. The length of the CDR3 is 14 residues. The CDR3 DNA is TGTGCCAGCAGTGTGCCAGGGGTAGGAAACACCATATATTTT. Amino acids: CASSVPGVGNTIYF.

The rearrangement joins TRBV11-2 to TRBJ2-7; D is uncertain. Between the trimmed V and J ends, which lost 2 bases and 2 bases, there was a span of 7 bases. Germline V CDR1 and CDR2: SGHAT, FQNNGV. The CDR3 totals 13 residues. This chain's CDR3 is CASSLTSTYEQYF. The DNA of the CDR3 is TGTGCCAGCAGCTTAACCAGTACCTACGAGCAGTACTTC.

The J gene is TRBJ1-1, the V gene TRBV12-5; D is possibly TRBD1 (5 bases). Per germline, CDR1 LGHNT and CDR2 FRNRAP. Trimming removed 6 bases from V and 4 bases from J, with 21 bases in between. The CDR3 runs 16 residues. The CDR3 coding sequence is TGTGCTAGTGGATTACAAGGCGGGGCGGCGGGCACTGAAGCTTTCTTT. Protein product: CASGLQGGAAGTEAFF.

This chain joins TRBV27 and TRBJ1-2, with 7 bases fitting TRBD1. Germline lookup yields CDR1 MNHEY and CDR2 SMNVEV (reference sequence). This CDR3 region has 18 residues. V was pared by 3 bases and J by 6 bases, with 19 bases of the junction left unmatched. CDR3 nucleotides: TGTGCCAGCAGTTTGTATTACCCCAACTCGGGACAGAGACATGGCTACACCTTC. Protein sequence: CASSLYYPNSGQRHGYTF.

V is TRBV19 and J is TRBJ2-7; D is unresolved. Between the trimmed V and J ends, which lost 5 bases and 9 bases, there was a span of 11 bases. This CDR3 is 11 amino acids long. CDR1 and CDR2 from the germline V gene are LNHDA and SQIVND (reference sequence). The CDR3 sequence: CASSASGGQYF. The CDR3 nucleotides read TGTGCCAGTAGTGCCTCCGGCGGGCAGTACTTC.